The present TCR beta chain was sequenced within a study of cytomegalovirus exposure and HLA in healthy donors. Whole-study findings and limits: In a later analysis, several top co-occurrence clusters appeared linked to parvovirus B19, influenza, CMV and Epstein-Barr virus. Prior analysis indicated that the majority of TCR beta V segments exhibited productivity approximately 87% or approximately 30% of the time.

13 Jbeta primers and 60 Vbeta primers were used for the PCR. Sequencing was performed with immunoSEQ multiplex PCR; in TCRdb, only in-frame clones are kept and a portion is missing. The data contain 80,000 to 100,000 clones, around four fifths of them seen just once; the ten biggest clones take up approximately 7%. Points on this clone: Antigen: not known.

This CDR3 has 16 residues. CDR1 and CDR2 (germline): LGHNT, FRNRAP. Losses at the gene ends were 2 bases for V and 5 bases for J; bases not matched to a gene: 9. This clonotype originated in a man aged 45-60 years in good health and CMV-seropositive. The sample comprised PBMCs. This chain joins TRBV12-5 and TRBJ2-5, with TRBD2 matching 9 bases. CDR3 coding DNA: TGTGCTAGTGGTTTGAGTAGCGGGGGAGCTCCGGAGACCCAGTACTTC. It translates to CASGLSSGGAPETQYF.